This is a list of T cell receptor beta chains from one sample in a study of Ad26.COV2.S vaccination and SARS-CoV-2 variants. Profiling relied on immunoSEQ multiplex PCR, and the TCRdb table lists in-frame clones only, not all of them. The sample holds around 270,000 clones, 87% seen once. The sequencing here drew on peripheral blood, taken in a trial of Ad26.COV2.S vaccine versus placebo. The receptor set was obtained from a person between 18 and 60 years old who received the Ad26.COV2.S COVID-19 vaccine or a placebo. Each CDR3 is given with its conserved first and last residue. D genes are given only for firm matches. Not all rows give a size; the values are once, few, many and, for expanded clones, a class.

abundance	v_gene	len	j_gene	d_gene	CDR3nt	CDR3aa
once	TRBV7-9	18	TRBJ1-1	TRBD1	TGTGCCAGCAGCTCAACACCAGGGGGGTTAAGGATGAACACTGAAGCTTTCTTT	CASSSTPGGLRMNTEAFF
-	TRBV7-9	14	TRBJ2-5	TRBD2	TGTGCCAGCAGCTTAACGGGAGGGCAAGAGACCCAGTACTTC	CASSLTGGQETQYF
-	TRBV18	15	TRBJ1-1	TRBD1	TGTGCCAGCTCACCACCAGGGACAGGCAACACTGAAGCTTTCTTT	CASSPPGTGNTEAFF
-	TRBV4-2	14	TRBJ2-5	-	TGTGCCAGCAGCCAAGGCATAAACCAAGAGACCCAGTACTTC	CASSQGINQETQYF
-	TRBV6-2/TRBV6-3	15	TRBJ2-1	TRBD1	TGTGCCAGCAGTTACCGTTCAGGGGGCTCGGGTGAGCAGTTCTTC	CASSYRSGGSGEQFF
-	TRBV2	16	TRBJ1-3	-	TGTGCCAGCATGGGGGGGGGCACCAGCTCTGGAAACACCATATATTTT	CASMGGGTSSGNTIYF
-	TRBV7-2	14	TRBJ2-7	TRBD1	TGTGCCAGCAGCCATAGGGACAGGAGCTACGAGCAGTACTTC	CASSHRDRSYEQYF
-	TRBV25-1	15	TRBJ1-3	-	TGTGCCAGCAGTGATAGTCCATCGCCTGGAAACACCATATATTTT	CASSDSPSPGNTIYF
-	TRBV5-6	16	TRBJ1-1	TRBD1	TGTGCCAGCAGCTGGGTAACAGGGGGAATGAACACTGAAGCTTTCTTT	CASSWVTGGMNTEAFF
few	TRBV6-6	14	TRBJ1-5	-	TGTGCCAGCAGATCAAATGTGGGCAATCAGCCCCAGCATTTT	CASRSNVGNQPQHF
-	TRBV5-4	14	TRBJ2-7	-	TGTGCCAGCAGCTCCCGGGACACGACCTACGAGCAGTACTTC	CASSSRDTTYEQYF
-	TRBV6-5	13	TRBJ1-5	-	TGTGCCAGCAGTTACTCAACGAGTCAGCCCCAGCATTTT	CASSYSTSQPQHF
-	TRBV12-3/TRBV12-4	13	TRBJ1-4	-	TGTGCCAGTCTTCGGGGGTTTAGTGAAAAACTGTTTTTT	CASLRGFSEKLFF
-	TRBV7-2	14	TRBJ2-3	-	TGTGCCAGCAGCTCACCGGGTAGCCCAGATACGCAGTATTTT	CASSSPGSPDTQYF
-	TRBV5-5	15	TRBJ1-2	TRBD1	TGTGCCAGCAGCCTTCGACAGGGCCTGGACTATGGCTACACCTTC	CASSLRQGLDYGYTF
once	TRBV9	15	TRBJ2-2	TRBD2	TGTGCCAGCAGCGTAACGGGAGGGGGGACCGGGGAGCTGTTTTTT	CASSVTGGGTGELFF
-	TRBV27	12	TRBJ2-3	-	TGTGCCAGCAGGCGCGGGCTCGATACGCAGTATTTT	CASRRGLDTQYF
-	TRBV4-2	13	TRBJ1-2	-	TGTGCCAGCAGTAGTCAGGGGACCTATGGCTACACCTTC	CASSSQGTYGYTF
few	TRBV7-9	15	TRBJ1-6	-	TGTGCCAGCAGCTTAGATTTAGTCCCCGATTCACCCCTCCACTTT	CASSLDLVPDSPLHF
-	TRBV6-5	13	TRBJ2-1	-	TGTGCCAGCAGTCTACCCCCGGCAAGTGAGCAGTTCTTC	CASSLPPASEQFF
-	TRBV9	15	TRBJ1-1	-	TGTGCCAGCAGCGTGGTTCAAGGGGGGAACACTGAAGCTTTCTTT	CASSVVQGGNTEAFF
-	TRBV5-6	17	TRBJ2-3	TRBD1	TGTGCCAGCAGCTTGGTTGGGACAGGGGGCAACGCAGATACGCAGTATTTT	CASSLVGTGGNADTQYF
-	TRBV19	16	TRBJ2-3	-	TGTGCCAGTAGTATAGGCGCGGGAAGGCTAACAGATACGCAGTATTTT	CASSIGAGRLTDTQYF
-	TRBV7-2	14	TRBJ2-3	-	TGTGCCAGCAGCTTAGGTGGGGCCACAGATACGCAGTATTTT	CASSLGGATDTQYF
-	TRBV27	16	TRBJ2-3	-	TGTGCCAGCAGTCCGGGGGGCTCATCTAGCACAGATACGCAGTATTTT	CASSPGGSSSTDTQYF
few	TRBV4-3	18	TRBJ1-5	TRBD1	TGCGCCAGCAGCCAAGATTTTAGTGCAGGGGGCGGGCAGGGGCCCCAGCATTTT	CASSQDFSAGGGQGPQHF
few	TRBV23-1	17	TRBJ2-2	-	TGCGCCAGCAGTCAATCGTGTCAGGGAGAATACACCGGGGAGCTGTTTTTT	CASSQSCQGEYTGELFF
-	TRBV6-5	14	TRBJ1-6	-	TGTGCCAGCAGTTTCGAGACAGGTAATTCACCCCTCCACTTT	CASSFETGNSPLHF
-	TRBV18	15	TRBJ2-1	TRBD1	TGTGCCAGCTCACCCCAGGGGGTCTCCTACAATGAGCAGTTCTTC	CASSPQGVSYNEQFF
-	TRBV10-3	13	TRBJ1-1	TRBD1	TGTGCCATCAGCCCGGGACAGGGCGGTGAAGCTTTCTTT	CAISPGQGGEAFF
few	TRBV6-5	14	TRBJ1-5	-	TGTGCCAGCAGTCAGGCAGGGCCCAATCAGCCCCAGCATTTT	CASSQAGPNQPQHF
-	TRBV6-2/TRBV6-3	15	TRBJ1-1	-	TGTGCCAGCAGTTTCCCATTAACCGTGAACACTGAAGCTTTCTTT	CASSFPLTVNTEAFF
-	TRBV4-3	15	TRBJ2-3	-	TGCGCCAGCAGCCATTCGGACACGAAAGAGGATACGCAGTATTTT	CASSHSDTKEDTQYF
-	TRBV3-1/TRBV3-2	14	TRBJ1-3	-	TGTGCCAGCAGCCAATCCCAAATTAGAAACACCATATATTTT	CASSQSQIRNTIYF
-	TRBV12-3/TRBV12-4	13	TRBJ1-2	-	TGTGCCAGCAGTCAGGCGGAAGGCGGGGGCTACACCTTC	CASSQAEGGGYTF
-	TRBV24-1	13	TRBJ1-2	TRBD1	TGTGCCACCAGTAGGGGACAGGGCTATGGCTACACCTTC	CATSRGQGYGYTF
-	TRBV27	14	TRBJ2-2	-	TGTGCCAGCAGTTTTATTCAGAGGACCGGGGAGCTGTTTTTT	CASSFIQRTGELFF
once	TRBV5-1	17	TRBJ2-3	TRBD2	TGCGCCAGCAGCTTAGCCATAGCGGGAGTGAGCACAGATACGCAGTATTTT	CASSLAIAGVSTDTQYF
-	TRBV7-9	15	TRBJ2-5	-	TGTGCCAGCAGCTTAGCTAGGGCAGGGCGCGAGACCCAGTACTTC	CASSLARAGRETQYF